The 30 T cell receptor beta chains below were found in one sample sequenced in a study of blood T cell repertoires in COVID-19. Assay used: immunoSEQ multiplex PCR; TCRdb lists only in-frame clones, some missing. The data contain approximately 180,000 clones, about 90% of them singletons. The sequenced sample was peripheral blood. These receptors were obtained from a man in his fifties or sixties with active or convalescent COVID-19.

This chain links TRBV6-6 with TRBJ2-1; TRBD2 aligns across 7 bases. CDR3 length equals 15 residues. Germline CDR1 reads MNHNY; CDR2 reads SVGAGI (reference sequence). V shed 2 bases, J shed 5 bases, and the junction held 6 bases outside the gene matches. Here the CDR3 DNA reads TGTGCCAGCAGTTACCCGGGGGGTAGGAACAATGAGCAGTTCTTC. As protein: CASSYPGGRNNEQFF.

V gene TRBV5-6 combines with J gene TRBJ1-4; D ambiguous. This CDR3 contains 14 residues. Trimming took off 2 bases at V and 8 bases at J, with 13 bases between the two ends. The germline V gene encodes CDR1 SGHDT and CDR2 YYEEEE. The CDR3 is CASSFKGSEEKLFF. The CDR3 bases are TGTGCCAGCAGCTTTAAAGGTAGCGAGGAAAAACTGTTTTTT. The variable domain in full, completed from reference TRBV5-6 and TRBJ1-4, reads DAGVTQSPTHLIKTRGQQVTLRCSPKSGHDTVSWYQQALGQGPQFIFQYYEEEERQRGNFPDRFSGHQFPNYSSELNVNALLLGDSALYLCASSFKGSEEKLFFGSGTQLSVL.

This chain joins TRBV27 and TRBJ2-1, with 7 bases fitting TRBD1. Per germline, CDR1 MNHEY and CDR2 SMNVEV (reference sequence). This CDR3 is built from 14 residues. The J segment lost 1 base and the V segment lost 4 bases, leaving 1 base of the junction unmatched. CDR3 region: CASSSDRSYNEQFF. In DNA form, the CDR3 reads TGTGCCAGCAGTTCGGACAGGTCCTACAATGAGCAGTTCTTC.

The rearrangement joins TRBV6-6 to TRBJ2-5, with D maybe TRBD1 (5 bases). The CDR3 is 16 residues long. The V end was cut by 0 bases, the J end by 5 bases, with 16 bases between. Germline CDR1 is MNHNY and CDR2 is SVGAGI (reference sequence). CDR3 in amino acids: CASSYSIGQGGETQYF. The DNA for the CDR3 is TGTGCCAGCAGTTACTCGATCGGGCAGGGTGGCGAGACCCAGTACTTC.

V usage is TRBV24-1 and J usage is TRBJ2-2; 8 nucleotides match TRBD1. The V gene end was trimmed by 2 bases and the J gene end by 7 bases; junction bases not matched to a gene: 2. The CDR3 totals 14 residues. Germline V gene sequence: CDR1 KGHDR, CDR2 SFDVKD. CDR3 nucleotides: TGTGCCACCAGTGATTCAGGGGGCGGCGGGGAGCTGTTTTTT. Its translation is CATSDSGGGGELFF.

CDR3 region: CASSLVPSGGANTGELFF. The CDR3 DNA reads as TGCGCCAGCAGCTTGGTTCCTAGCGGGGGGGCGAACACCGGGGAGCTGTTTTTT. The chain uses TRBV5-1 and TRBJ2-2, with 12 nucleotides matching TRBD2. The CDR3 has 18 amino acids. The J segment lost 0 bases and the V segment lost 0 bases, leaving 3 bases of the junction unmatched. Germline CDR1 reads SGHRS; CDR2 reads YFSETQ.

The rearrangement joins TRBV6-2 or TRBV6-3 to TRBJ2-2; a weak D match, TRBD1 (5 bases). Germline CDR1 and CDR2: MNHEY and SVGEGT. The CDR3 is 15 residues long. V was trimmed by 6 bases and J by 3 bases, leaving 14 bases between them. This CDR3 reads CASSSREIDTGELFF. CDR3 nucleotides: TGTGCCAGCAGCTCCAGGGAAATAGACACCGGGGAGCTGTTTTTT.

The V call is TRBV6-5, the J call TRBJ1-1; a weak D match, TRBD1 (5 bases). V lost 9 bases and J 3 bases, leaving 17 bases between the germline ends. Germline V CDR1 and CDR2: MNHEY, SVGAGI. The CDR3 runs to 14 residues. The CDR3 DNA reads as TGTGCCAGTAATTCGGGGGGGTGGTACACTGAAGCTTTCTTT. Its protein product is CASNSGGWYTEAFF.

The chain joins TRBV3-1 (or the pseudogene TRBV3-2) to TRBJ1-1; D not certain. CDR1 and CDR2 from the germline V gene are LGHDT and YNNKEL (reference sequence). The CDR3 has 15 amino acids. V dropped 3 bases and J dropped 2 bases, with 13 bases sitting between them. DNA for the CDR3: TGTGCCAGCAGCCATTCGACACCGCCTAACACTGAAGCTTTCTTT. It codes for CASSHSTPPNTEAFF.

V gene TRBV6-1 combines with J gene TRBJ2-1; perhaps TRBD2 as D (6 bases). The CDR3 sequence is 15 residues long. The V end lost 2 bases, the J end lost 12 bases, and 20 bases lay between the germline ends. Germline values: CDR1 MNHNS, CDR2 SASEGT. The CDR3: CASSELDYATTGQFF. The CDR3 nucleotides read TGTGCCAGCAGTGAATTGGACTACGCTACTACGGGGCAGTTCTTC.

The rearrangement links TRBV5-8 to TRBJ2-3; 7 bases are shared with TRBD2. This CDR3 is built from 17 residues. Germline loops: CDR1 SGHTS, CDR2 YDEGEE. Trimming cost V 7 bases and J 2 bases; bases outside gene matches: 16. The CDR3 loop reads CASGSLFSGAHTDTQYF. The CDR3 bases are TGTGCCAGCGGATCTTTATTCAGCGGGGCCCACACAGATACGCAGTATTTT.

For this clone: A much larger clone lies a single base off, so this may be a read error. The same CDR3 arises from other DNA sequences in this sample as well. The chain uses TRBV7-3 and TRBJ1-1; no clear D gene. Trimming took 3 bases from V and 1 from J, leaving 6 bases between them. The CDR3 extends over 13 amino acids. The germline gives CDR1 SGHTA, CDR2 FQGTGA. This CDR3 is CASSLGQNTEAFF. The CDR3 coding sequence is TGTGCCAGCAGCTTGGGCCAGAACACTGAAGCTTTCTTT.

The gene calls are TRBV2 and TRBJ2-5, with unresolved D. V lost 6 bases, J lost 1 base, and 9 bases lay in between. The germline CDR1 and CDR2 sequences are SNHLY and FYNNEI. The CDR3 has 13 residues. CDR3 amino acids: CASSYRVQETQYF. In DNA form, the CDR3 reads TGTGCCAGCAGCTACAGAGTCCAAGAGACCCAGTACTTC. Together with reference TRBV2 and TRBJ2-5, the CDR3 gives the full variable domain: EPEVTQTPSHQVTQMGQEVILRCVPISNHLYFYWYRQILGQKVEFLVSFYNNEISEKSEIFDDQFSVERPDGSNFTLKIRSTKLEDSAMYFCASSYRVQETQYFGPGTRLLVL.

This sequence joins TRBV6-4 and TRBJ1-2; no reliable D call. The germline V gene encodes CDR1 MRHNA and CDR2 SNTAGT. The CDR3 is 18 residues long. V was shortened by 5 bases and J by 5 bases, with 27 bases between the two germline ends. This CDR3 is CASSLFSGPRVWRYGYTF. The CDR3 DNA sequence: TGTGCCAGCAGTTTGTTTTCAGGACCGAGGGTGTGGAGGTATGGCTACACCTTC.

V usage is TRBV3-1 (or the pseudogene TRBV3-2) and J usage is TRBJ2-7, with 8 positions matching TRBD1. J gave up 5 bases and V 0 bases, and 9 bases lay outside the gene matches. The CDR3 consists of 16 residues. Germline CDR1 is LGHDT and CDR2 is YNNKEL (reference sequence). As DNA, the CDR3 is TGTGCCAGCAGCCAAGACCCGGGACAGGAAAGCCACGAGCAGTACTTC. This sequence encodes CASSQDPGQESHEQYF.

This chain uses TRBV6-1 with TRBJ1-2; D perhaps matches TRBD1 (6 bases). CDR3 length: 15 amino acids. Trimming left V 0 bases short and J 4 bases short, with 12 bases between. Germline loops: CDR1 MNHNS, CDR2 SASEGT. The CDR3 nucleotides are TGTGCCAGCAGTGAAGCGAACAGGGTTTCCTATGGCTACACCTTC. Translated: CASSEANRVSYGYTF.

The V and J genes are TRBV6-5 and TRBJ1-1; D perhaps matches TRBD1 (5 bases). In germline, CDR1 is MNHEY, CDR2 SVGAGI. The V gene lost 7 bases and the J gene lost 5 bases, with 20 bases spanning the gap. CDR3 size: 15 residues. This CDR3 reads CASKQAPSLGTEAFF. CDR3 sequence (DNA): TGTGCCAGCAAACAGGCCCCATCCCTTGGGACTGAAGCTTTCTTT.

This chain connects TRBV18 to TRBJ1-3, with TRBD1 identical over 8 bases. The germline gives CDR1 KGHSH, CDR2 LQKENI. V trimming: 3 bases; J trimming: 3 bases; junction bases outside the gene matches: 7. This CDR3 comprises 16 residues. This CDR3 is CASSPYDRGFGNTIYF. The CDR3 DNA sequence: TGTGCCAGCTCACCGTACGACAGGGGTTTTGGAAACACCATATATTTT.

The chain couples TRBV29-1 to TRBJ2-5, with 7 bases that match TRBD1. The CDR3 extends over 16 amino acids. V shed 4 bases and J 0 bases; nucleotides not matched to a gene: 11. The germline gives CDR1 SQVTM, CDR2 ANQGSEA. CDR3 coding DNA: TGCAGCGTTGTAAGGCCGGGACAGTCATACCAAGAGACCCAGTACTTC. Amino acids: CSVVRPGQSYQETQYF.

The CDR3 sequence is CASSQTGVGANVLTF. The DNA of the CDR3 is TGTGCCAGCAGCCAAACAGGGGTCGGGGCCAACGTCCTGACTTTC. The J gene is TRBJ2-6, the V gene TRBV3-1 (or the pseudogene TRBV3-2); 7 positions agree with TRBD1. The CDR3 sequence is 15 residues long. V shed 2 bases, J shed 4 bases, and the junction held 2 bases outside the gene matches. Germline lookup yields CDR1 LGHDT and CDR2 YNNKEL (reference sequence).

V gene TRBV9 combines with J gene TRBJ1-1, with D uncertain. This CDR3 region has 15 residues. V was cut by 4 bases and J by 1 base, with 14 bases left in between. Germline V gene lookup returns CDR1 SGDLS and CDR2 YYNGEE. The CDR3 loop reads CASSPWTAGNTEAFF. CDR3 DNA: TGTGCCAGCAGCCCCTGGACGGCGGGGAACACTGAAGCTTTCTTT.

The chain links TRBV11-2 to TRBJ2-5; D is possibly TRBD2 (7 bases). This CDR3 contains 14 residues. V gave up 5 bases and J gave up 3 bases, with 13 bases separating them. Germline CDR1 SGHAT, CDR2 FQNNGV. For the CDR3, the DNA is TGTGCCAGCAGCCCCAGCGGGGACAAAGAGACCCAGTACTTC. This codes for CASSPSGDKETQYF. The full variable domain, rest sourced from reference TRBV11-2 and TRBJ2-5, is EAGVAQSPRYKIIEKRQSVAFWCNPISGHATLYWYQQILGQGPKLLIQFQNNGVVDDSQLPKDRFSAERLKGVDSTLKIQPAKLEDSAVYLCASSPSGDKETQYFGPGTRLLVL.

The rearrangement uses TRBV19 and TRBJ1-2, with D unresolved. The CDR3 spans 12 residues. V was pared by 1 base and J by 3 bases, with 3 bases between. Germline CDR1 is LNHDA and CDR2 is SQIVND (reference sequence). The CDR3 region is CASSIGDYGYTF. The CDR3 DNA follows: TGTGCCAGTAGTATAGGCGACTATGGCTACACCTTC.

CDR3 sequence (DNA): TGTGCCAGCAGCTCACTCATCAGGGCTGGGGCCAACGTCCTGACTTTC. Residues: CASSSLIRAGANVLTF. J is TRBJ2-6 and V is TRBV5-4, with D perhaps matching TRBD1 (5 bases). Germline V lookup: CDR1 SGHNT, CDR2 YYREEE (reference sequence). The CDR3 length is 16 residues. The V end was cut by 3 bases, the J end by 2 bases, with 12 bases between.

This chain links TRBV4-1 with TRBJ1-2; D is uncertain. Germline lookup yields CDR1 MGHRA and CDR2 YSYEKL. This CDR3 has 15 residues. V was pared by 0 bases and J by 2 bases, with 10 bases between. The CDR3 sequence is CASSQDSAANYGYTF. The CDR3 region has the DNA TGCGCCAGCAGCCAAGATTCGGCGGCGAACTATGGCTACACCTTC.

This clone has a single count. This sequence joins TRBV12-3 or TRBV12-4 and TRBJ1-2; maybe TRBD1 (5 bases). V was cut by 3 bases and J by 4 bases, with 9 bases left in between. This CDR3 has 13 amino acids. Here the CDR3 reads CASSFQGLYGYTF. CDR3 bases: TGTGCCAGCAGTTTTCAGGGCCTCTATGGCTACACCTTC.

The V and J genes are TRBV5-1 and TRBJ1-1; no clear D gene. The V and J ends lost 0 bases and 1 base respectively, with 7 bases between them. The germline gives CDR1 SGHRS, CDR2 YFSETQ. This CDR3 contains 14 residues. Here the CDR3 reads CASSLAGPNTEAFF. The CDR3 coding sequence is TGCGCCAGCAGCTTGGCGGGTCCGAACACTGAAGCTTTCTTT.

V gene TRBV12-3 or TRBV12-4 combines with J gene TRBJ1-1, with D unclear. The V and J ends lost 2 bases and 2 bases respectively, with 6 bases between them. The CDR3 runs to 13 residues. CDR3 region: CASSLLVNTEAFF. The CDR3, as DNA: TGTGCCAGCAGTTTATTAGTAAACACTGAAGCTTTCTTT.

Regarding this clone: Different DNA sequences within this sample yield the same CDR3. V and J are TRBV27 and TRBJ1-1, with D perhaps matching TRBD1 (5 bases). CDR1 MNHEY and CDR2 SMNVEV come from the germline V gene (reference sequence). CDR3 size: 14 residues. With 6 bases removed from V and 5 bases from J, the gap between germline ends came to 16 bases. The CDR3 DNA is TGTGCCAGCAGCCCCTGGGGAGGGGAGACTGAAGCTTTCTTT. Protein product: CASSPWGGETEAFF.

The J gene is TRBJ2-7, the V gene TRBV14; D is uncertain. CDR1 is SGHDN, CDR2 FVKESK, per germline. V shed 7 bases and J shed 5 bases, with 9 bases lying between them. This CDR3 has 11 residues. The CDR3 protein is CASTEVDEQYF. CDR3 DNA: TGTGCCAGCACCGAGGTAGACGAGCAGTACTTC. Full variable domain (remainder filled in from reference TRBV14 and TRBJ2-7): EAGVTQFPSHSVIEKGQTVTLRCDPISGHDNLYWYRRVMGKEIKFLLHFVKESKQDESGMPNNRFLAERTGGTYSTLKVQPAELEDSGVYFCASTEVDEQYFGPGTRLTVT.